This T cell receptor (beta chain) was retrieved from a study of neurological immune-mediated disorders. Whole-study findings and limits: It was HTLV-1-associated myelopathy that showed the most TCR clonal expansion, while multiple sclerosis showed the least, falling below healthy controls.

This clonotype was seen many times. Its specificity is unknown. The V end lost 3 bases, the J end lost 0 bases, and 10 bases lay between the germline ends. Germline values: CDR1 SGHRS, CDR2 YFSETQ. The CDR3 covers 15 residues. Time point specified: longitudinal time-point 2. Healthy control samples came from blood bank volunteers in Maryland, USA. The starting material, 2 million PBMCs stored at -80 C, gave rise to the unsorted libraries. cDNA synthesis was performed by 5'RACE with 10-nucleotide random UMIs. MiXCR, run by TCRdb on the 5' RACE reads, gives a single entry per CDR3 protein. The table has some 60,000 distinct CDR3 sequences, 9.7% seen once; the top ten hold roughly an eighth.

This receptor was taken from a man aged 25-45 years in good health. The rearrangement joins TRBV5-1 to TRBJ2-1, with D perhaps TRBD2 (5 bases). Sequenced: PBMCs. CDR3 in DNA: TGCGCCAGCAGCTACAGCGGCCCCTCCTACAATGAGCAGTTCTTC. This translates into CASSYSGPSYNEQFF.